The 2 T cell receptor beta chains given below trace back to one sample, sequenced in a study of human T cells and chemical hapten exposure. TCRdb reanalysed the RACE reads using MiXCR and keeps one entry per CDR3 protein. The sample yields tens of thousands of distinct CDR3 sequences, about 14% seen once. Time point specified: pre-sensitization, week 0. Treatment here: therapeutic diphenylcyclopropenone sensitization with weekly scalp DPC. The source material was whole blood, sampled in connection with sensitization to the hapten diphenylcyclopropenone (DPC). The origin of the receptors is a woman aged 50 to 60 with alopecia areata. Some clones in this sample may be carry-over from other donors' samples.

This clonotype has only a few counts. This chain connects TRBV15 to TRBJ2-1; 9 bases match TRBD2. Germline values: CDR1 LNHNV, CDR2 YYDKDF (reference sequence). The CDR3 runs to 17 residues. V was pared by 1 base and J by 1 base, with 5 bases of the junction left unmatched. CDR3 nucleotide sequence: TGTGCCACCAGCAGAGGATGGACTAGCGTATCCTACAATGAGCAGTTCTTC. Translated, it gives CATSRGWTSVSYNEQFF.

This clonotype was seen a few times. The rearrangement links TRBV2 to TRBJ1-1; possible D gene TRBD1, 6 bases. This CDR3 is built from 14 residues. CDR1 SNHLY and CDR2 FYNNEI come from the germline V gene. V lost 6 bases, J lost 3 bases, and 14 bases lay in between. Written as DNA, the CDR3 is TGTGCCAGCAGGGGGGCAGGGGAGGACACTGAAGCTTTCTTT. It translates to CASRGAGEDTEAFF.